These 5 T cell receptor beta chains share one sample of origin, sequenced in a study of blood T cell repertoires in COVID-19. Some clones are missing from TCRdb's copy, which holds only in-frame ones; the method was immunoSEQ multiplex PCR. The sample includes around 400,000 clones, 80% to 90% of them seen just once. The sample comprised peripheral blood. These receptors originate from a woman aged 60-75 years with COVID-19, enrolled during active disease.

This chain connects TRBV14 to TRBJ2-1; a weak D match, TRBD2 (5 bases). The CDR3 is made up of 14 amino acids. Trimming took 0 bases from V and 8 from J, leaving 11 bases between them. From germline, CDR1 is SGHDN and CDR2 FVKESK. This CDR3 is CASSQELASDEQFF. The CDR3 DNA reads TGTGCCAGCAGCCAAGAGCTAGCCAGCGATGAGCAGTTCTTC.

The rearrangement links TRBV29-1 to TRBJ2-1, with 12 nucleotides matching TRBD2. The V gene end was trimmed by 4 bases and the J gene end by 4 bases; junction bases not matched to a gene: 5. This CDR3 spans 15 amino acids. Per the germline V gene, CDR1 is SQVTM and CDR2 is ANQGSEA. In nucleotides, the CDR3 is TGCAGCGTTGGGCCTAGCGGGGGGGAGTACAATGAGCAGTTCTTC. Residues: CSVGPSGGEYNEQFF.

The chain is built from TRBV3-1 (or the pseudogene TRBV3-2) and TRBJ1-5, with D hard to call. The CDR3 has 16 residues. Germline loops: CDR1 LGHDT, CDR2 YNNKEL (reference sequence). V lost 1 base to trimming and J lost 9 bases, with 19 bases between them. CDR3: CASSQGIPSLGSPQHF. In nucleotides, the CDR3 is TGTGCCAGCAGCCAAGGGATTCCTTCCCTGGGCTCGCCCCAGCATTTT.

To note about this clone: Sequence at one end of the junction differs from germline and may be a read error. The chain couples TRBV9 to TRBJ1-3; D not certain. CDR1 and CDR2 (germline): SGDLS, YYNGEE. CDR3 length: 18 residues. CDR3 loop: CASIVGKREEVPGNTIYF. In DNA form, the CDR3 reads TGTGCCAGCATCGTAGGCAAGAGGGAGGAAGTTCCTGGAAACACCATATATTTT.

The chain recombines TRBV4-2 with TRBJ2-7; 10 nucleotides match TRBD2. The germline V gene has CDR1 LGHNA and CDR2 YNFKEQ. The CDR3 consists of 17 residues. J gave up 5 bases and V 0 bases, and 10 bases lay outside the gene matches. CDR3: CASSQDLASGGANEQYF. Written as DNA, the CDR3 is TGTGCCAGCAGCCAAGATTTGGCTAGCGGGGGAGCCAACGAGCAGTACTTC.